This T cell receptor beta chain was profiled in a study of blood T cell repertoires in COVID-19. Profiling relied on immunoSEQ multiplex PCR, and the TCRdb table lists in-frame clones only, not all of them. This table has tens of thousands of clones, about 90% appearing once. This clone was recorded a few times. CDR1 SEHNR and CDR2 FQNEAQ come from the germline V gene (reference sequence). V lost 5 bases and J lost 9, with 8 bases in between. The CDR3 is made up of 12 amino acids. The sequenced sample consisted of peripheral blood. This receptor was taken from a male donor with acute or convalescent COVID-19. The chain uses TRBV7-9 and TRBJ1-6, with D tentatively TRBD1 (6 bases). CDR3 in amino acids: CASSKDSSPLHF. CDR3 DNA sequence: TGTGCCAGCAGCAAGGACAGTTCACCCCTCCACTTT.